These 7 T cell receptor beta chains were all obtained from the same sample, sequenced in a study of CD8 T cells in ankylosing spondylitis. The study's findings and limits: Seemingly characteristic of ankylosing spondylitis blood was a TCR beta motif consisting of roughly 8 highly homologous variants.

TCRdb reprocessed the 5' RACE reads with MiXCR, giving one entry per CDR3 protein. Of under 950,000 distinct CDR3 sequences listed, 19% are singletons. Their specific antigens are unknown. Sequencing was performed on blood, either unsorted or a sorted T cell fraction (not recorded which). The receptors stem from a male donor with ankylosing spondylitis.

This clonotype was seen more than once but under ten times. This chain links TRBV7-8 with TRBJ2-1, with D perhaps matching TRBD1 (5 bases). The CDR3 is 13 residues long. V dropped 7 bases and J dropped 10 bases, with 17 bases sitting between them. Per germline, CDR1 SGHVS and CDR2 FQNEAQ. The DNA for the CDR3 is TGTGCCAGCATCCCATTGCAGGGTGGCGAGCAGTTCTTC. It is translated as CASIPLQGGEQFF. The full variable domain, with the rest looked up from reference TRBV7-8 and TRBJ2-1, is GAGVSQSPRYKVAKRGQDVALRCDPISGHVSLFWYQQALGQGPEFLTYFQNEAQLDKSGLPSDRFFAERPEGSVSTLKIQRTQQEDSAVYLCASIPLQGGEQFFGPGTRLTVL.

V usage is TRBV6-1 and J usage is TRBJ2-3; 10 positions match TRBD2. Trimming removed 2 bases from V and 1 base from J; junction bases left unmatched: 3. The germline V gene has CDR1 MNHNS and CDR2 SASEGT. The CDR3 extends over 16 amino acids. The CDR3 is CASSETGLAGTDTQYF. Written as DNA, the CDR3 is TGTGCCAGCAGTGAAACCGGACTAGCGGGCACAGATACGCAGTATTTT.

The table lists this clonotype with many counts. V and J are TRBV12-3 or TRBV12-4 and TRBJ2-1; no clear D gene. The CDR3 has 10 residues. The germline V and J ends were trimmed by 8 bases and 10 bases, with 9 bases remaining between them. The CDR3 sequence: CASGRTEQFF. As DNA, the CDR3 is TGTGCCAGCGGGCGAACAGAGCAGTTCTTC.

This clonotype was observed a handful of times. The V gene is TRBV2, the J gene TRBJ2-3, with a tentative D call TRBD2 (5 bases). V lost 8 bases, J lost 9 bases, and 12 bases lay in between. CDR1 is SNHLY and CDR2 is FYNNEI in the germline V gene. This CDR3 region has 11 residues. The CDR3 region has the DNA TGTGCCAGCTATAGCGCGGGCACGCAGTATTTT. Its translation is CASYSAGTQYF.

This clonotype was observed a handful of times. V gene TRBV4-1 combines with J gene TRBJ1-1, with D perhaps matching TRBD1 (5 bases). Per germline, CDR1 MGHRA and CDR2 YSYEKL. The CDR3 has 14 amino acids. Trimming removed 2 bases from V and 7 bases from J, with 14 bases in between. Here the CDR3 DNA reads TGCGCCAGCAGCCAAACGACAGTATTTATTGAAGCTTTCTTT. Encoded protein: CASSQTTVFIEAFF.

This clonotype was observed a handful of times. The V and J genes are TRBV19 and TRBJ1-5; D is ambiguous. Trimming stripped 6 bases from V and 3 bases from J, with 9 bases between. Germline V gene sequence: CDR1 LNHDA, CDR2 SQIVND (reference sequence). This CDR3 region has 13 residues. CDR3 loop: CASRLEINQPQHF. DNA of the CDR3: TGTGCCAGTAGGTTGGAGATCAATCAGCCCCAGCATTTT.

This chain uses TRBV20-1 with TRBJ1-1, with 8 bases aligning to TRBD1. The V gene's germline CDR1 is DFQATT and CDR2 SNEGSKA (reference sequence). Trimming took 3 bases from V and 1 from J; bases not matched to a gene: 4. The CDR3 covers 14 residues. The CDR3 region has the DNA TGCAGTGCTAGCGCGGGACAGGCGAACACTGAAGCTTTCTTT. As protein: CSASAGQANTEAFF.